This T cell receptor beta chain was retrieved from a study of control samples from healthy donors and cancer patients. The CDR3 covers 20 residues. Losses at the gene ends were 4 bases for V and 1 base for J; bases not matched to a gene: 14. Germline V gene data show CDR1 as LGHNA and CDR2 as YSLEER. Sequenced by immunoSEQ multiplex PCR; TCRdb stores in-frame clones only, minus some. The sample lists 110,000 or so clones, over 75% seen once, with 4% to 5.5% in the top ten. Sequencing input: blood. This clonotype was sampled from a human donor in good health. The donor label of this sample is uncertain. The gene calls are TRBV4-3 and TRBJ2-6; 9 bases are a match to TRBD1. The CDR3, as DNA: TGCGCCAGCAGCCTGGGGACAGGGAGAGGCGTGGGGTCTGGGGCCAACGTCCTGACTTTC. It encodes CASSLGTGRGVGSGANVLTF.